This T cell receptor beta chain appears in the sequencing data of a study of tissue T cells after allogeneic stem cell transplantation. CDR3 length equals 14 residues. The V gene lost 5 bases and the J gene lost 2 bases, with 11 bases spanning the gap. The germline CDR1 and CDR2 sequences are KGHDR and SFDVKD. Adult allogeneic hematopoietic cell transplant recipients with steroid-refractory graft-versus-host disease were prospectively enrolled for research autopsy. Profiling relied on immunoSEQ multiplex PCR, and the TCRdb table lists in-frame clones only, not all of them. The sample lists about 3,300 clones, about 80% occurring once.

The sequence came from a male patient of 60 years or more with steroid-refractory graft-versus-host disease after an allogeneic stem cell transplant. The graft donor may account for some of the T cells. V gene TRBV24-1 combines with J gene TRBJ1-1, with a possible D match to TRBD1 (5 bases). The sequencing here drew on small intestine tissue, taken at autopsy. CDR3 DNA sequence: TGTGCCACCAGTGGGGGCGGTTTCAACACTGAAGCTTTCTTT. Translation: CATSGGGFNTEAFF.